The sequence of this T cell receptor (beta chain) was determined in a study of monozygotic twins with inflammatory bowel disease. The blood volume drawn from each donor was 2.5 to 3 ml. From whole blood, total RNA was isolated without any sorting of T cells. The CDR3 has 17 residues. Germline-derived CDR1 and CDR2 are MGHRA and YSYEKL. Eight reactions per sample, run separately, yielded cDNA. Template switching was used to attach UMIs, which incorporated a 6-nucleotide sample barcode. Reprocessing the 5' RACE reads, TCRdb reports a single entry for every CDR3 protein and omits DNA. The record lists 300,000 to 400,000 distinct CDR3 sequences, of which the ten most abundant hold 2.6%.

The chain carries TRBV4-1 and TRBJ1-5; TCRdb outputs TRBD1, but without DNA this stays unchecked. Sequenced sample: blood. The TCR sequence derives from a human donor with ulcerative colitis or Crohn's disease, or a healthy co-twin of an affected twin (not recorded which). CDR3 protein: CASSQDGQAYSNQPQHF.